This T cell receptor (beta chain) appears in the sequencing data of a study of blood T cells in healthy people across ages (dated by TCRdb to between 2014 and 2017). Study-wide context: In model experiments, roughly one uniquely barcoded TCR beta cDNA molecule per two T cells was captured by template switching. Four age groups were formed from the donors: young (average 16 years), middle-aged (around 37), aged (roughly 56) and long-lived (approximately 80). The study analyzed two additional independent replicas of 1 million unique cDNA reads from the same blood draw for two donors, one aged 18 to 29 and one aged 80 or older. To track age-related changes in TCR beta repertoire diversity, the study relied on deep sequencing normalized with unique cDNA molecular identifiers. To avoid experimental bias, donors of different ages were spread randomly across the sequencing lanes. Summary of the overall study and its limitations: Observed TCR beta diversity per million T cells fell roughly linearly with age, and a significant reduction was already apparent by age roughly 41. Estimates of total diversity based on one million sequenced T cells were regarded as lower bounds and as underestimates. The long-lived group showed more naive CD4+ T cells, fewer expanded clones and increased TCR diversity than the aged group, suggesting age selection. Conclusive comparison of naive and antigen-experienced compartments was prevented by the profiling of bulk unsorted PBMCs. The percentage of naive T cells measured by flow cytometry correlated strongly with observed TCR beta diversity. Donor CMV infection status was unknown, potentially confounding age-related changes in expanded clonotypes.

The roughly 39 donors, aged roughly 6 to 90 years, were systemically healthy Caucasian individuals from Russia. Each donor gave 9.5 to 10 milliliters of peripheral blood, drawn into EDTA-treated Vacutainer tubes. Ficoll-Paque density-gradient centrifugation was used to isolate PBMCs, with at least 7 million per sample. Total RNA was extracted from PBMCs with Trizol reagent, with at least 5 micrograms obtained per sample. The percentages of naive CD45RAhigh/CD27high T cells were determined by flow cytometry on a PBMC aliquot from every donor. As concerns this clonotype: It has no known antigen specificity. It has no much larger one-base neighbor in the sample; base qualities were not kept.

V lost 7 bases and J lost 4 bases; the stretch between them is 16 bases long. From its cysteine to its phenylalanine, the CDR3 spans 14 amino acids. The only DNA kept is the CDR3, 42 bases in frame from the first base. The germline V gene (reference sequence) sets CDR1 to SEHNR and CDR2 to FQNEAQ. The receptor library was made with 5' RACE. These reads were obtained on an Illumina HiSeq 2500. A second PCR of roughly 6 to 12 cycles was performed with a sample-barcoded 5' primer and a J-beta primer mix. A template-switch 5' adaptor carrying 12 random nucleotides introduced a unique molecular identifier onto each TCR beta cDNA molecule. Each sample yielded at least 2.5 million CDR3-containing paired-end reads. First-strand cDNA was synthesized from all RNA with the Mint cDNA synthesis kit, primed by a TRBC-specific oligonucleotide. All cDNA was treated with uracil-DNA glycosylase and then went through a first 18-cycle PCR with the universal primers M1SS and BC2_uni_R. The paper's data handling went like this. Normalization of each sample was performed by random selection of 1 million high-quality reads, each carrying a distinct molecular identifier. Reads with shared molecular identifiers were discarded instead of being binned into consensus sequences. MiTCR, with a Q25 quality threshold and the strictest error-elimination algorithm, was used for CDR3 identification, clonotype clustering and error correction. Lower-bound total TCR beta diversity was estimated with a nonparametric unseen species model using Euler transformation. The public reads were reanalyzed by TCRdb: fastp trimming at Q25, MiXCR alignment, in-frame beta chains only. Duplicate CDR3 protein sequences are folded into a single record with the most common DNA and genes. These V and J calls are TCRdb output, not the study's own analysis. The sample contains about 1.4 million distinct CDR3 sequences, 59% of them found a single time. The ten largest clones add up to over 6.5% of the sample.

Material for sequencing was blood. The TCR was taken from a man between 18 and 35 years old in good health. The chain joins TRBV7-9 to TRBJ1-2; a tentative D call is TRBD1 (5 bases match). The DNA is TGTGCCAGCACCCGACCCGGCAGGGCCTATGGCTACACCTTC. This codes for CASTRPGRAYGYTF.